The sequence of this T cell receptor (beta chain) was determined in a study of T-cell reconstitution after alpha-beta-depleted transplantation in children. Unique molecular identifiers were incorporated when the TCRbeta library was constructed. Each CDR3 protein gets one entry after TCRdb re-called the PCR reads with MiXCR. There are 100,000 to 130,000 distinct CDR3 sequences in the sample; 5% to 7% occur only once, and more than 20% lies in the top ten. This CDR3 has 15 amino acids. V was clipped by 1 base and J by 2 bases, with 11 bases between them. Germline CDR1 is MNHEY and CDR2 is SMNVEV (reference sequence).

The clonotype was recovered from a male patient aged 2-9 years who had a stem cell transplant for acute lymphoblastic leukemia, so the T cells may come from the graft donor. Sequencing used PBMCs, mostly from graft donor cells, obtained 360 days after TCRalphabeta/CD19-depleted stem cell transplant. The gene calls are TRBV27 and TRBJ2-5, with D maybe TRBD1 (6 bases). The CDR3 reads CASSLFRGKQETQYF. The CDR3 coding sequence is TGTGCCAGCAGTTTATTTAGGGGGAAGCAAGAGACCCAGTACTTC.